One T cell receptor beta chain is described in this entry. The antigen remains unidentified. This record belongs to a study of cytomegalovirus exposure and HLA in healthy donors. Whole-study findings and limits: Researchers had no immune exposure information except CMV serostatus available.

60 Vbeta and 13 Jbeta primers were used in PCR. Here immunoSEQ multiplex PCR was the method, and the copy in TCRdb shows in-frame clones only, minus some. Of roughly 98,000 clones in the sample, about two thirds are singletons; the top ten hold 5.5%. CDR3 length: 15 residues. Germline CDR1 is MNHNS and CDR2 is SASEGT. J was trimmed by 2 bases and V by 9 bases; bases with no gene match: 6. Specimen: PBMCs. The J gene is TRBJ2-3, the V gene TRBV6-1; 12 bases are shared with TRBD2. The clonotype was recovered from a woman aged 25-40 years in good health and CMV-seropositive. The chain's CDR3 is CASLGLAGNTDTQYF. The CDR3 DNA sequence: TGTGCCAGTCTTGGACTAGCGGGGAACACAGATACGCAGTATTTT.